Each of the 21 T cell receptor beta chains below was sequenced from the same sample in a study of blood T cell repertoires in COVID-19. Repertoires were generated with immunoSEQ multiplex PCR, while TCRdb's copy carries only in-frame clones and drops some. The sample consists of over 140,000 clones, roughly 80% of them appearing once. Sequencing was performed on peripheral blood. The source is a woman aged 50 to 60 with active or convalescent COVID-19.

The chain joins TRBV28 to TRBJ1-4, with 7 bases that match TRBD1. The germline gives CDR1 MDHEN, CDR2 SYDVKM. The CDR3 has 13 residues. The J segment lost 4 bases and the V segment lost 7 bases, leaving 3 bases of the junction unmatched. Here the CDR3 DNA reads TGTGCCAGCACTGGGACAGATAATGAAAAACTGTTTTTT. Amino acid sequence: CASTGTDNEKLFF.

This chain joins TRBV27 and TRBJ2-3; 11 bases line up with TRBD2. V was clipped by 4 bases and J by 1 base; unmatched bases: 13. Germline V CDR1 and CDR2: MNHEY, SMNVEV (reference sequence). The CDR3 length is 19 residues. The CDR3: CASSSLAGGSPGGTDTQYF. Written as DNA, the CDR3 is TGTGCCAGCAGTTCCCTAGCGGGAGGCTCCCCTGGGGGCACAGATACGCAGTATTTT.

V gene TRBV3-1 (or the pseudogene TRBV3-2) combines with J gene TRBJ1-1; D uncertain. In germline, CDR1 is LGHDT, CDR2 YNNKEL (reference sequence). The length of the CDR3 is 14 residues. Deletions cut 3 bases from V and 5 bases from J, with 13 bases between. Here the CDR3 DNA reads TGTGCCAGCAGCCAGAACAGTTATCGGACTGAAGCTTTCTTT. This encodes CASSQNSYRTEAFF.

The chain carries TRBV2 and TRBJ2-6; 8 positions match TRBD1. The CDR3 is 24 residues long. Germline loops: CDR1 SNHLY, CDR2 FYNNEI. Trimming removed 6 bases from V and 2 bases from J; junction bases left unmatched: 30. CDR3 coding DNA: TGTGCCAGCAGGGCTACAGGGGGTAGAGCCCTACAAGGGGCTAAAACAACTGGGGCCAACGTCCTGACTTTC. This encodes CASRATGGRALQGAKTTGANVLTF.

The rearrangement joins TRBV6-6 to TRBJ1-4; the match to TRBD1 covers 9 bases. Germline loops: CDR1 MNHNY, CDR2 SVGAGI (reference sequence). V was pared by 5 bases and J by 2 bases, with 6 bases of the junction left unmatched. The CDR3 totals 16 residues. CDR3 coding DNA: TGTGCCAGCAGTCCTTACAGGGGGCGGACTAATGAAAAACTGTTTTTT. It translates to CASSPYRGRTNEKLFF.

The rearrangement uses TRBV11-3 and TRBJ2-7; D might be TRBD1 (6 bases). Germline V gene data show CDR1 as SGHNT and CDR2 as YENEEA. The CDR3 totals 16 residues. The V and J ends lost 0 bases and 3 bases respectively, with 15 bases between them. The CDR3 reads CASSLDVGAANYEQYF. The DNA for the CDR3 is TGTGCCAGCAGCTTAGATGTGGGGGCCGCCAACTACGAGCAGTACTTC. Complete variable domain (other parts from reference TRBV11-3 and TRBJ2-7): EAGVVQSPRYKIIEKKQPVAFWCNPISGHNTLYWYLQNLGQGPELLIRYENEEAVDDSQLPKDRFSAERLKGVDSTLKIQPAELGDSAVYLCASSLDVGAANYEQYFGPGTRLTVT.

The rearrangement links TRBV7-9 to TRBJ2-7; D possibly corresponds to TRBD2 (5 bases). V was shortened by 3 bases and J by 5 bases, with 5 bases between the two germline ends. Germline V gene sequence: CDR1 SEHNR, CDR2 FQNEAQ (reference sequence). This CDR3 has 11 amino acids. CDR3 region: CASSFGDEQYF. The DNA for the CDR3 is TGTGCCAGCAGCTTCGGGGACGAGCAGTACTTC.

In regard to this clone: The sample carries other DNA sequences with the same CDR3. J is TRBJ1-2 and V is TRBV5-6; 8 nucleotides align to TRBD1. Per the germline V gene, CDR1 is SGHDT and CDR2 is YYEEEE. CDR3 length: 14 amino acids. The V gene end was trimmed by 3 bases and the J gene end by 2 bases; junction bases not matched to a gene: 3. The CDR3 region has the DNA TGTGCCAGCAGCTCGTCAGGGGGCAACTATGGCTACACCTTC. Amino acids: CASSSSGGNYGYTF.

The chain has TRBV2 and TRBJ1-5; D perhaps matches TRBD1 (6 bases). From germline, CDR1 is SNHLY and CDR2 FYNNEI. CDR3 length: 13 amino acids. V dropped 8 bases and J dropped 4 bases, with 12 bases sitting between them. The CDR3 here is CASVGQHNQPQHF. CDR3 nucleotide sequence: TGTGCCAGCGTTGGACAGCATAATCAGCCCCAGCATTTT.

This chain links TRBV5-4 with TRBJ1-1; 7 positions agree with TRBD1. J lost 4 bases, V lost 0 bases, and 6 bases had no gene match. The CDR3 loop spans 15 amino acids. From germline, CDR1 is SGHNT and CDR2 YYREEE (reference sequence). The DNA for the CDR3 is TGTGCCAGCAGCTTGGGAGGGGACAGACCCACTGAAGCTTTCTTT. Protein: CASSLGGDRPTEAFF.

Here the CDR3 reads CASSSGQGASYEQYF. CDR3 sequence (DNA): TGTGCCAGCAGCTCGGGACAGGGGGCCTCCTACGAGCAGTACTTC. This chain joins TRBV7-6 and TRBJ2-7; 12 bases line up with TRBD1. Per germline, CDR1 SGHVS and CDR2 FNYEAQ. V was clipped by 4 bases and J by 0 bases; unmatched bases: 1. The CDR3 has 15 residues.

CDR3: CASSSGFGNTIYF. The CDR3 bases are TGTGCCAGCAGTTCGGGGTTCGGAAACACCATATATTTT. The rearrangement joins TRBV6-5 to TRBJ1-3; no clear D gene. Germline lookup yields CDR1 MNHEY and CDR2 SVGAGI. With 4 bases removed from V and 4 bases from J, the gap between germline ends came to 8 bases. CDR3 length equals 13 residues.

The V gene is TRBV6-5, the J gene TRBJ1-5; no definite D call. The CDR3 spans 14 residues. Germline values: CDR1 MNHEY, CDR2 SVGAGI. V gave up 2 bases and J gave up 3 bases, with 8 bases separating them. In DNA form, the CDR3 reads TGTGCCAGCAGTTACGGAGGCGACAATCAGCCCCAGCATTTT. Translated: CASSYGGDNQPQHF.

The chain recombines TRBV18 with TRBJ2-3; 10 nucleotides line up with TRBD1. J was trimmed by 3 bases and V by 4 bases; bases with no gene match: 16. The CDR3 contains 19 residues. Germline lookup yields CDR1 KGHSH and CDR2 LQKENI. CDR3 DNA sequence: TGTGCCAGCTCACGGCAGTCCCGGGACAGGGGCTCATATACAGATACGCAGTATTTT. Translated, it gives CASSRQSRDRGSYTDTQYF.

The rearrangement uses TRBV6-4 and TRBJ1-2; the match to TRBD1 covers 8 bases. The V and J ends lost 8 bases and 3 bases, in that order; junction bases with no gene match: 8. The CDR3 is 14 residues long. Per the germline V gene, CDR1 is MRHNA and CDR2 is SNTAGT. The CDR3 DNA is TGTGCCAGCGCTCCGGACAGGGCGGACTATGGCTACACCTTC. Encoded protein: CASAPDRADYGYTF.

This rearrangement joins TRBV6-2 or TRBV6-3 to TRBJ1-5; TRBD1 is a possible D gene (6 bases). Germline CDR1 MNHEY, CDR2 SVGEGT. CDR3 length: 17 residues. Trimming pared 4 bases from V and 3 bases from J, leaving 19 bases between. The CDR3 nucleotides read TGTGCCAGCAGTTTGGCACCGGGACAAGATACCAATCAGCCCCAGCATTTT. Protein: CASSLAPGQDTNQPQHF.

The gene calls are TRBV15 and TRBJ2-7; TRBD2 matches at 10 bases. Looked up from germline, CDR1 is LNHNV and CDR2 is YYDKDF (reference sequence). With 0 bases clipped from V and 2 bases from J, the junction kept 7 bases outside the gene matches. CDR3 length: 17 residues. The CDR3 nucleotides read TGTGCCACCAGCAGAGATATAGTAGCGGGGGGAACCTACGAGCAGTACTTC. It is translated as CATSRDIVAGGTYEQYF.

Regarding this clone: In the same sample, other DNA sequences code for this CDR3. The chain links TRBV7-2 to TRBJ1-5; D unclear. CDR1 is SGHTA and CDR2 is FQGNSA in the germline V gene. This CDR3 contains 13 residues. Between the trimmed V and J ends, which lost 2 bases and 2 bases, there was a span of 4 bases. CDR3 loop: CASSLQGNQPQHF. The CDR3 nucleotides read TGTGCCAGCAGCTTACAGGGCAATCAGCCCCAGCATTTT. Full variable domain (outside the CDR3, taken from reference TRBV7-2 and TRBJ1-5): GAGVSQSPSNKVTEKGKDVELRCDPISGHTALYWYRQSLGQGLEFLIYFQGNSAPDKSGLPSDRFSAERTGGSVSTLTIQRTQQEDSAVYLCASSLQGNQPQHFGDGTRLSIL.

CDR3 DNA sequence: TGTGCCAGCAGTACCAGACAGGGGGGCGCTGAAGCTTTCTTT. This encodes CASSTRQGGAEAFF. The V gene is TRBV6-6, the J gene TRBJ1-1, with 9 bases matching TRBD1. CDR1 and CDR2 (germline): MNHNY, SVGAGI (reference sequence). The J segment lost 6 bases and the V segment lost 5 bases, leaving 7 bases of the junction unmatched. This CDR3 spans 14 amino acids.

The V and J genes are TRBV28 and TRBJ2-1, with TRBD1 identical over 7 bases. Trimming took 7 bases from V and 8 from J; bases not matched to a gene: 17. In germline, CDR1 is MDHEN, CDR2 SYDVKM. The CDR3 is made up of 16 amino acids. The CDR3 protein is CASTSLRTGLRDEQFF. The CDR3 DNA follows: TGTGCCAGCACCTCTTTGAGGACAGGACTCAGGGATGAGCAGTTCTTC.

The chain links TRBV19 to TRBJ2-3, with D possibly matching TRBD2 (6 bases). Germline loops: CDR1 LNHDA, CDR2 SQIVND (reference sequence). Deletions cut 10 bases from V and 5 bases from J, with 22 bases between. CDR3 size: 15 residues. DNA of the CDR3: TGTGCCACCAAGGGGTTGGGGGGAGTCAGAGATACGCAGTATTTT. It translates to CATKGLGGVRDTQYF.